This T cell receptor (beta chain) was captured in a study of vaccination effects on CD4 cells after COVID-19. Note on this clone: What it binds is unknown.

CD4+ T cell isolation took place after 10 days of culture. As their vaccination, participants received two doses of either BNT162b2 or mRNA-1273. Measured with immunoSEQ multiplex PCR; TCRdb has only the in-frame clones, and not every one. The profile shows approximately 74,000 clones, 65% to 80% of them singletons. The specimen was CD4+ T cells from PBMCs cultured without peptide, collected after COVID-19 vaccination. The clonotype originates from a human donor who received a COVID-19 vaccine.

CDR3 amino acids: CASQTHSVEGYTF. The CDR3 DNA follows: TGTGCCAGCCAAACCCATTCGGTAGAGGGCTACACCTTC. The chain combines TRBV12-3 or TRBV12-4 with TRBJ1-2; D is undetermined. The V gene lost 8 bases and the J gene lost 8 bases, with 18 bases spanning the gap. CDR3 size: 13 residues.